This entry is about one TCR beta chain. Two nested PCRs, run for approximately 16 and 9 cycles, were applied to TCRalpha and TCRbeta cDNA. One entry per CDR3 protein, without DNA, is what TCRdb gives after re-calling the 5' RACE reads. This specimen shows around 200,000 distinct CDR3 sequences; the ten leading clones hold around 1.5%. This sample is part of a study of monozygotic twins with inflammatory bowel disease. The germline CDR1 and CDR2 sequences are DFQATT and SNEGSKA (reference sequence). This CDR3 contains 14 residues. Source material: blood. This TCR was recovered from a human donor with ulcerative colitis or Crohn's disease, or a healthy co-twin of an affected twin (not recorded which). The chain is built from TRBV20-1 and TRBJ2-2; TCRdb's D call of TRBD1 is untestable without DNA. This chain's CDR3 is CSARPGQGIGELFF.